This T cell receptor (beta chain) was sequenced in a study of cytomegalovirus exposure and HLA in healthy donors. General study findings and limits: A prior analysis recorded that most TCR beta V segments were productive about 90% or about 30% of the time.

PCR amplification relied on 60 Vbeta primers (plus 13 Jbeta primers). TCRdb keeps only in-frame clones here, not all; method: immunoSEQ multiplex PCR. This table has some 110,000 clones, over 80% appearing once. Nominal health characterized the donors when sampled, though unrecorded immune exposures were likely. Note on this clone: The antigen is not known.

V was pared by 4 bases and J by 4 bases, with 2 bases of the junction left unmatched. Germline assignment: CDR1 LGHNA and CDR2 YSLEER. The CDR3 loop spans 13 amino acids. This chain connects TRBV4-3 to TRBJ2-7; 9 bases fit TRBD1. The TCR was taken from a man between 25 and 39 years old in good health and CMV-seronegative. The sequenced sample was PBMCs. As DNA, the CDR3 is TGCGCCAGCAGCCGGGACAGGGATTACGAGCAGTACTTC. Translation: CASSRDRDYEQYF.